This is a list of T cell receptor beta chains from one sample in a study of metastatic and nonmetastatic thyroid tumors. TCRdb re-analyzed the PCR reads through MiXCR. Here the sample spans 50,000 or so clones, around a quarter being singletons. Material for sequencing was blood. Receptors originate from a male donor with papillary thyroid cancer or a benign thyroid nodule (not recorded which). Some clones in this sample may be carry-over from other donors' samples. CDR3s include the opening cysteine and the closing phenylalanine or tryptophan. A D gene is named only where the DNA matches it firmly. Size tells how often a clone was seen (once, few, many) or the class of an expanded clone, and some rows leave it out.

clone size: NA
J gene: TRBJ2-5
V gene: TRBV16
CDR3 length: 13
D gene: NA
CDR3 protein: CASSQGSKETQYF
CDR3 DNA: TGTGCCAGCAGCCAAGGGAGCAAAGAGACCCAGTACTTC

clone size: NA
J gene: TRBJ2-1
V gene: TRBV6-1
CDR3 length: 13
D gene: NA
CDR3 protein: CANSRDTYNEQFF
CDR3 DNA: TGTGCCAATTCCCGGGACACCTACAATGAGCAGTTCTTC

clone size: many
J gene: TRBJ1-2
V gene: TRBV11-1
CDR3 length: 16
D gene: NA
CDR3 protein: CASLSEAGRWNYGYTF
CDR3 DNA: TGTGCCAGCCTCTCCGAGGCAGGGCGTTGGAACTATGGCTACACCTTC

clone size: many
J gene: TRBJ1-4
V gene: TRBV3-1
CDR3 length: 12
D gene: NA
CDR3 protein: CASSQVTEKLFF
CDR3 DNA: TGTGCCAGCAGCCAAGTGACCGAAAAACTGTTTTTT

clone size: many
J gene: TRBJ2-1
V gene: TRBV7-3
CDR3 length: 15
D gene: NA
CDR3 protein: CASSSPSESYNEQFF
CDR3 DNA: TGTGCCAGCAGCTCCCCTAGCGAGTCCTACAATGAGCAGTTCTTC

clone size: many
J gene: TRBJ1-5
V gene: TRBV20-1
CDR3 length: 14
D gene: NA
CDR3 protein: CSARDSASNQPQHF
CDR3 DNA: TGCAGTGCTAGAGACAGTGCGTCAAATCAGCCCCAGCATTTT

clone size: NA
J gene: TRBJ2-3
V gene: TRBV19
CDR3 length: 15
D gene: NA
CDR3 protein: CASSGKGSPTDKQYF
CDR3 DNA: TGTGCCAGTAGTGGCAAGGGGTCCCCCACAGATAAGCAGTATTTT

clone size: few
J gene: TRBJ1-1
V gene: TRBV12-3/TRBV12-4
CDR3 length: 16
D gene: NA
CDR3 protein: CASSLARGAMNTEAFF
CDR3 DNA: TGTGCCAGCAGTTTAGCCAGGGGCGCTATGAACACTGAAGCTTTCTTT

clone size: many
J gene: TRBJ2-3
V gene: TRBV7-3
CDR3 length: 20
D gene: TRBD2
CDR3 protein: CASSLTSRGLAGGNADTQYF
CDR3 DNA: TGTGCCAGCAGCTTAACGTCTCGTGGACTAGCGGGAGGTAACGCAGATACGCAGTATTTT

clone size: many
J gene: TRBJ1-2
V gene: TRBV20-1
CDR3 length: 14
D gene: NA
CDR3 protein: CSARDPRQVYGYTF
CDR3 DNA: TGCAGTGCTAGAGATCCTCGACAGGTCTATGGCTACACCTTC

clone size: NA
J gene: TRBJ2-7
V gene: TRBV7-2
CDR3 length: 14
D gene: NA
CDR3 protein: CASSPGRSRAEQYF
CDR3 DNA: TGTGCCAGCAGCCCCGGCCGGTCTAGGGCCGAGCAGTACTTC

clone size: many
J gene: TRBJ2-7
V gene: TRBV4-1
CDR3 length: 13
D gene: NA
CDR3 protein: CASSQGRPYEQYF
CDR3 DNA: TGCGCCAGCAGCCAAGGCAGGCCCTACGAGCAGTACTTC

clone size: NA
J gene: TRBJ1-2
V gene: TRBV12-3/TRBV12-4
CDR3 length: 14
D gene: NA
CDR3 protein: CASTKTGPRGGYTF
CDR3 DNA: TGTGCCAGCACAAAGACAGGACCACGGGGTGGCTACACCTTC

clone size: few
J gene: TRBJ2-6
V gene: TRBV11-2
CDR3 length: 16
D gene: NA
CDR3 protein: CASFGGRDSGANVLTF
CDR3 DNA: TGTGCCAGCTTCGGGGGCAGGGACTCTGGGGCCAACGTCCTGACTTTC

clone size: NA
J gene: TRBJ2-7
V gene: TRBV7-3
CDR3 length: 15
D gene: TRBD1
CDR3 protein: CASSLVQGAGDEQYF
CDR3 DNA: TGTGCCAGCAGCTTAGTACAGGGGGCAGGAGACGAGCAGTACTTC

clone size: NA
J gene: TRBJ2-1
V gene: TRBV20-1
CDR3 length: 17
D gene: TRBD2
CDR3 protein: CSARDHLAGAMPNEQFF
CDR3 DNA: TGCAGTGCTAGAGATCACCTAGCGGGAGCAATGCCCAATGAGCAGTTCTTC

clone size: many
J gene: TRBJ2-3
V gene: TRBV29-1
CDR3 length: 12
D gene: NA
CDR3 protein: CSVVVGTDTQYF
CDR3 DNA: TGCAGCGTTGTAGTTGGGACAGATACGCAGTATTTT